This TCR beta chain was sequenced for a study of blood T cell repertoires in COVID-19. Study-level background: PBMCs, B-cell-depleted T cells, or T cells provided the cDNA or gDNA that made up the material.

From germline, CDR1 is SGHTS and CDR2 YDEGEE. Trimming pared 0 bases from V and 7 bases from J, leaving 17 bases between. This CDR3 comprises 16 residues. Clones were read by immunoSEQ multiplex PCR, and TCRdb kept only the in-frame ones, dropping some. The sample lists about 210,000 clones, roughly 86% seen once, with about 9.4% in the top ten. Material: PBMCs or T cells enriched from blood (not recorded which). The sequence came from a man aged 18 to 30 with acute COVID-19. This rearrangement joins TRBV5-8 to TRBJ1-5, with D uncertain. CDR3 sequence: CASSLGESQFVQPQHF. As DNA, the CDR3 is TGTGCCAGCAGCTTGGGAGAGTCCCAATTCGTACAGCCCCAGCATTTT. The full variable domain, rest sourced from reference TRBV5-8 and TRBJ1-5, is EAGVTQSPTHLIKTRGQQATLRCSPISGHTSVYWYQQALGLGLQFLLWYDEGEERNRGNFPPRFSGRQFPNYSSELNVNALELEDSALYLCASSLGESQFVQPQHFGDGTRLSIL.